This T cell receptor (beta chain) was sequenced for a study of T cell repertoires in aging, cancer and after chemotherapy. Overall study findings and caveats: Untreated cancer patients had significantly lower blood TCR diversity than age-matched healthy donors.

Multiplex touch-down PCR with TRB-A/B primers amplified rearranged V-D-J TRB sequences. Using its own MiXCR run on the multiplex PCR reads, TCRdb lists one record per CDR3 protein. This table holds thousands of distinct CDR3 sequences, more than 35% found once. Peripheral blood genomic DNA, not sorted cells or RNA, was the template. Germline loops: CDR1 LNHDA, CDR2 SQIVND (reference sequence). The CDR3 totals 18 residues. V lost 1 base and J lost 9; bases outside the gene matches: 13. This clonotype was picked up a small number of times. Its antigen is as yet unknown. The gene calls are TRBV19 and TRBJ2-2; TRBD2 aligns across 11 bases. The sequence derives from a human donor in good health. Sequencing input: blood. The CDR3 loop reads CASSIVGETSGVIRELFF. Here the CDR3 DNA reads TGTGCCAGTAGTATAGTAGGGGAGACTAGCGGGGTAATCAGGGAGCTGTTTTTT.